This TCR beta chain originates from a study of blood T cell repertoires in COVID-19. This CDR3 comprises 17 residues. Germline values: CDR1 MNHEY, CDR2 SMNVEV (reference sequence). Trimming left V 6 bases short and J 2 bases short, with 22 bases between. Those who participated ranged in age from roughly 18 to 95 years and resided in approximately 23 US areas. Clinical history reported by participants formed the basis on which cohorts were assigned. Some clones are missing from TCRdb's copy, which holds only in-frame ones; the method was immunoSEQ multiplex PCR. The profile shows 250,000 to 300,000 clones, approximately 78% of them singletons.

Sequencing was carried out using PBMCs or T cells enriched from blood (not recorded which). V and J are TRBV27 and TRBJ1-2; D might be TRBD1 (6 bases). The receptor was isolated from a man aged 40-49 years who had been exposed to COVID-19. CDR3 nucleotide sequence: TGTGCCAGCAGCCAGAGGGACACTTGGGGGTGGAACTATGGCTACACCTTC. Protein product: CASSQRDTWGWNYGYTF.